Listed below are T cell receptor beta chains from one sample, sequenced in a study of CD8 T cells in ankylosing spondylitis. TCRdb passed the 5' RACE reads through MiXCR, listing each CDR3 protein once. This table holds 450,000 to 550,000 distinct CDR3 sequences, about 5.4% found once. Material for sequencing was blood, either unsorted or a sorted T cell fraction (not recorded which). Receptor source: a male donor with ankylosing spondylitis. The conserved cysteine and the conserved F or W are not part of the CDR3 here. The order of the fields is J gene, V gene, CDR3 protein.

j_call: TRBJ2-5
v_call: TRBV5-1
cdr3_aa: ASSLGQPETQY

j_call: TRBJ2-6
v_call: TRBV5-1
cdr3_aa: ASSPHFMVGSGANVLT

j_call: TRBJ1-1
v_call: TRBV20-1
cdr3_aa: SAAGHTMNTEAF

j_call: TRBJ1-5
v_call: TRBV4-2
cdr3_aa: ASSPWDRGQSNQPQH

j_call: TRBJ1-5
v_call: TRBV4-1
cdr3_aa: ASSQGRAGIRGNQPQH

j_call: TRBJ2-3
v_call: TRBV4-2
cdr3_aa: ASSQDGSGSTDTQY

j_call: TRBJ1-2
v_call: TRBV4-3
cdr3_aa: ASSQGPWDSYGYT

j_call: TRBJ1-2
v_call: TRBV10-3
cdr3_aa: ATKISGNYGYT

j_call: TRBJ2-4
v_call: TRBV29-1
cdr3_aa: SVEDLGRAKNIQY

j_call: TRBJ2-6
v_call: TRBV6-2/TRBV6-3
cdr3_aa: ASTTGANVLT

j_call: TRBJ2-1
v_call: TRBV5-1
cdr3_aa: ASSFSREQF

j_call: TRBJ2-1
v_call: TRBV7-8
cdr3_aa: ASSLRIPGGQRSYNEQF

j_call: TRBJ2-5
v_call: TRBV5-1
cdr3_aa: ASSLQVGLPGETQY

j_call: TRBJ1-2
v_call: TRBV29-1
cdr3_aa: SVEPATNYGYT

j_call: TRBJ1-3
v_call: TRBV6-1
cdr3_aa: ASTYGTGGGNTIY

j_call: TRBJ2-3
v_call: TRBV20-1
cdr3_aa: SASRLAGELDTQY